Included here is one T cell receptor beta chain sequence, with context. Its cognate antigen is unknown. V dropped 7 bases and J dropped 1 base, with 6 bases sitting between them. This CDR3 has 13 residues. In germline, CDR1 is SGHRS, CDR2 YFSETQ. The table came from immunoSEQ multiplex PCR; TCRdb's copy has only in-frame clones and leaves some out. Among some 43,000 clones listed, approximately 80% were seen once. The data stem from a study of PD-L1 blockade in urothelial cancer. Study context: Analyses were performed on blood at 3 weeks after treatment start (the second dose) and at 6 weeks.

General study results and limits: A below-median TCR clonality in blood before treatment predicted better survival. Patients with durable benefit had greater blood expansion of tumor-associated TCR clones 3 weeks into treatment.

Time point noted: pretreatment peripheral blood. Each patient contributed between 1 and 8 total time points of blood mononuclear cells, pretreatment and during treatment. The sample here was PBMCs, taken around atezolizumab (anti-PD-L1) treatment. The sequence came from a man between 60 and 70 years old with urothelial cancer. The chain links TRBV5-1 to TRBJ1-6; the D is unclear. This CDR3 reads CASSVSYNSPLHF. The CDR3 region has the DNA TGCGCCAGCTCCGTATCCTATAATTCACCCCTCCACTTT. The complete variable domain, with remaining parts taken from reference TRBV5-1 and TRBJ1-6, reads KAGVTQTPRYLIKTRGQQVTLSCSPISGHRSVSWYQQTPGQGLQFLFEYFSETQRNKGNFPGRFSGRQFSNSRSEMNVSTLELGDSALYLCASSVSYNSPLHFGNGTRLTVT.